This T cell receptor beta chain was recorded in a study of glioma-infiltrating T cells (dated by TCRdb to between 2015 and 2016). With regard to the full study: Glioma tissue, non-neoplastic brain tissue and matched peripheral blood mononuclear cells were used as sources from which TCR alpha- and beta-chain repertoires were sequenced. To measure divergence between tissue and blood T-cell populations, each tissue-infiltrating repertoire was compared with the peripheral blood repertoire of the same patient. The paired cohort comprised three low-grade glioma patients, several primary glioblastoma patients and three non-glioma patients contributing non-neoplastic brain tissue.

Spanning cysteine to phenylalanine, the CDR3 consists of 12 amino acids. Solely the CDR3 DNA is kept, with 36 bases framed from the first base. Via the germline V gene, CDR1 is SQVTM and CDR2 ANQGSEA. Relative to germline, V is missing 7 bases and J is missing 5 bases, with 4 bases of the junction outside any gene match. With respect to this clonotype: Its antigen is currently not known. This may come from a read error, since a much larger clone is one base off.

The iRepertoire nested amplicon-rescue multiplex PCR (arm-PCR) platform was used to amplify TCR alpha and beta CDR3 regions from RNA. For one-step reverse transcription and amplification, about 85-450 ng of tissue mRNA or PBMC total RNA was used as input. After bead purification, a secondary multiplex PCR added Illumina adapters, and libraries were gel-purified between 200 and 400 bp. Internal 6-nucleotide barcodes were carried by the libraries and were used for demultiplexing. The libraries were sequenced on an Illumina MiSeq using 2x220 or 2x250 nucleotide paired-end reads. As for the authors' bioinformatics: Paired reads were merged using FLASH 1.2.11 and were aligned to the GRCh37 human genome using BWA-MEM, after which TRA and TRB reads were extracted. For V and J assignment, an IMGT-derived reference of cassette sequences and CDR3 motifs that included pseudogenes was used. Reads were translated in three frames, and productive CDR3s were defined by a C…FGXG motif without stop codons. A clonotype was defined as a unique combination of a V-J cassette pair and a CDR3 amino acid sequence. Filtering of reads was based on Hamming distance, with the threshold set by the sequence error rate of each sample in mapped regions. TCRdb handled the public reads itself, with Q25 trimming in fastp and clone calling in MiXCR, and kept productive beta chains. Merged by CDR3 protein, the rows form single entries marked with the most common genes and DNA. These V and J calls are TCRdb output, not the study's own analysis. The sample has fewer than 250,000 distinct CDR3 sequences on record, roughly a third of them singletons. The ten largest clonotypes hold roughly a fifth of the sample.

What the work shows at the level of the full study, not this receptor alone: VJ-independent divergence between tissue and blood was lower than expected in non-neoplastic patients but higher than expected in all gliomas, particularly low-grade gliomas. Only a very small number of CDR3 sequences turned up in both tissue and blood, a result put down to high CDR3 diversity combined with limited sampling. Small numbers underpinned the group comparisons: under ten glioblastoma patients, three low-grade glioma patients and three non-neoplastic patients.

The sequence was collected from a human donor with low-grade glioma or glioblastoma, undergoing nonglioma brain surgery, or in good health (not recorded which). Recombination joined TRBV29-1 with TRBJ1-1; 10 bases in the middle match TRBD1. The sample consisted of glioma tissue, nonneoplastic brain tissue, or PBMCs (not recorded which). The nucleotides are TGCAGCGGAGGGACAGGGGAGACTGAAGCTTTCTTT. Translation gives CSGGTGETEAFF.